Sequencing of this T cell receptor beta chain was carried out in a study of cytomegalovirus exposure and HLA in healthy donors. Broader study findings: Roughly uniform depth of sequencing across donors was assumed in presence/absence analyses. Highly shared variants forming one cluster were likely a sequencing artifact.

Though nominally healthy at sampling, donors likely had unrecorded immune exposures. This CDR3 spans 14 amino acids. Germline CDR1 and CDR2: SGHTA and FQGNSA. A multiplex PCR was run with 60 Vbeta primers and 13 Jbeta primers. Repertoires were generated with immunoSEQ multiplex PCR, while TCRdb's copy carries only in-frame clones and drops some. The table for this sample gives around 76,000 clones. As regards this clone: Its target is unknown.

The clonotype was recovered from a woman aged 60-75 years in good health and CMV-seronegative. The sample taken for sequencing was PBMCs. This sequence joins TRBV7-2 and TRBJ2-5; 7 bases agree with TRBD2. The assigned J gene may be wrong: the sequence end matches TRBJ2-7 better. CDR3 residues: CASRTSGKVYEQYF. Written as DNA, the CDR3 is TGTGCCAGCAGGACAAGCGGGAAGGTGTACGAGCAGTACTTC.